This record covers a single T cell receptor beta chain. What it binds is not known. This CDR3 comprises 15 residues. V lost 5 bases to trimming and J lost 2 bases; unmatched junction nucleotides: 6. In germline, CDR1 is SSHAT, CDR2 FNYEAQ (reference sequence). TCRdb keeps only in-frame clones here, not all; method: immunoSEQ multiplex PCR. The sample has under 2.5 million clones, under 95% seen once. These data belong to a study of shared clonotypes between healthy human individuals. Points from the study as a whole: Blood alone was sampled, and tissue repertoires likely differ.

The sequencing input was naive CD4+ T cells from PBMCs. Specified subset: CD45RA+ positively selected. The origin of this receptor is a man aged 18 to 29 in good health. Some clones in this sample may be carry-over from other donors' samples. This sequence joins TRBV7-7 and TRBJ2-5; TRBD2 aligns across 9 bases. The CDR3 bases are TGTGCCAGCAGCAGATTAGCGGGGGTACAAGAGACCCAGTACTTC. Translated, it gives CASSRLAGVQETQYF.